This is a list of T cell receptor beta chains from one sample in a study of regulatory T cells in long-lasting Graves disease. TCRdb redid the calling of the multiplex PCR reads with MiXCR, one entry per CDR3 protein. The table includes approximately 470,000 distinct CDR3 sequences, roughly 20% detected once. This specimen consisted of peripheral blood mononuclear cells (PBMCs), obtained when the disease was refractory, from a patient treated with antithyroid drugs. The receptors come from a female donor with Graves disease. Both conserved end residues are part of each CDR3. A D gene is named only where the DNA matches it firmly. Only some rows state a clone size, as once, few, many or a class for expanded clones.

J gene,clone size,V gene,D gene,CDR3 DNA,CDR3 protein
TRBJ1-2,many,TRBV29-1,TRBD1,TGCAGCGCCGGACAGGGGGCGGATGGCTACACCTTC,CSAGQGADGYTF
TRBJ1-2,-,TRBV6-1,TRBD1,TGTGCCAGCAGAGAGCCACCAATACAGGGGGGGTATGGCTACACCTTC,CASREPPIQGGYGYTF
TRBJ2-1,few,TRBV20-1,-,TGCAGTGCTAGGGACCAGGTGGGGCAGTTCTTC,CSARDQVGQFF
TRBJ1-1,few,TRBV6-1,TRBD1,TGTGCCAGCAGTACCCGGGAACAGGGGACTGAAGCTTTCTTT,CASSTREQGTEAFF
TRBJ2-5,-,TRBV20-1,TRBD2,TGCAGTGCTACCGCCCGTGTAGCGGGAGAGCCCTGGGAACAAGAGACCCAGTACTTC,CSATARVAGEPWEQETQYF
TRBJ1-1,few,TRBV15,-,TGTGCCACCAGCAGAGATCAGCAGGGCGGCACTGAAGCTTTCTTT,CATSRDQQGGTEAFF
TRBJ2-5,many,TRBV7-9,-,TGTGCCAGCAGCTTAGTTTTGGGCGGTGAGACCCAGTACTTC,CASSLVLGGETQYF
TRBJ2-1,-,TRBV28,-,TGTGCCAGCAACGTTAGGATCGGGAGCGCTTACAATGAGCAGTTCTTC,CASNVRIGSAYNEQFF
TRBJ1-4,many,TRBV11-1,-,TGTGCCAGCAGCTTACGGGAGAGGGAAAAACTGTTTTTT,CASSLREREKLFF
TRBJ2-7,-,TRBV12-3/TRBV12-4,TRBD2,TGTGCCAGCAGCTGGAGTACTAGCGGGAGGGCCGCCGAGCAGTACTTC,CASSWSTSGRAAEQYF
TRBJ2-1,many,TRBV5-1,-,TGCGCCAGCAGACTCAGCTCCTACAATGAGCAGTTCTTC,CASRLSSYNEQFF